The clone carrying this T cell receptor (beta chain) has only one observation. The second PCR ran roughly 7 to 11 cycles with a sample-barcoded 5' primer and J-beta primers. TCRdb itself ran the 5' RACE reads through MiXCR, one entry per CDR3 protein. This sample has approximately 960,000 distinct CDR3 sequences, with about 28% found just once. This entry belongs to a study of blood T cells in healthy people across ages. Germline CDR1 SNHLY, CDR2 FYNNEI. This CDR3 region has 15 residues. This sample also appeared in a second study, on T cells of mothers and their children. Per that paper: Mother-child pairs who were related displayed a slightly higher overlap than unrelated pairs, a difference that was non-significant.

The TCR originated in a woman in her 40s in good health. The chain has TRBV2 and TRBJ2-1; TRBD1 agrees at 11 bases. The DNA end favors TRBJ2-7, so the J call may be wrong. The sequencing input was blood. The CDR3 DNA is TGTGCCAGCAGGGGGGACAGGGGGTCCTACAATGAGCAGTACTTC. This translates into CASRGDRGSYNEQYF.